This entry features one T cell receptor beta chain sequence. The antigen is not known. TCRdb ran MiXCR on the RT-PCR reads and lists one entry per CDR3 protein. This sample has approximately 520,000 distinct CDR3 sequences; approximately 17% occur once, and the top ten carry over 2.5%. The sample is drawn from a study of response to subunit inactivated influenza vaccine. Findings of the study overall: That few new T cells are recruited by each seasonal influenza vaccination was the authors' suggestion.

Germline values: CDR1 ENHRY, CDR2 SYGVKD. The length of the CDR3 is 14 residues. Trimming took off 3 bases at V and 7 bases at J, with 15 bases between the two ends. This receptor was obtained from a man aged 50 to 75 who received an inactivated influenza vaccine. The material sequenced was CD4+ T cells sorted from PBMCs, taken roughly 24 months after vaccination. The J gene is TRBJ2-5, the V gene TRBV10-3, with D perhaps matching TRBD2 (5 bases). The CDR3 loop is CAISEGSGLATQYF. The CDR3 nucleotides are TGTGCCATCAGTGAAGGGTCGGGGTTGGCGACCCAGTACTTC.